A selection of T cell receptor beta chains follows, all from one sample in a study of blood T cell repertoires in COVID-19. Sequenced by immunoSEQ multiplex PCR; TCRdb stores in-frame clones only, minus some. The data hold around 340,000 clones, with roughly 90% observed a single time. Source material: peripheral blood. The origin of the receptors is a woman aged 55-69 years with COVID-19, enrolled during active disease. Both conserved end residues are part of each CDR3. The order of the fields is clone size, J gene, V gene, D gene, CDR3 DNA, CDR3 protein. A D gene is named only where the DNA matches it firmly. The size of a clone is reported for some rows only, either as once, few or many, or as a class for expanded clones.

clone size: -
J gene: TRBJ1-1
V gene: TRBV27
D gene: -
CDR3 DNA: TGTGCCAGCAGTTCGCTATCAAGAGGGAACACTGAAGCTTTCTTT
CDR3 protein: CASSSLSRGNTEAFF

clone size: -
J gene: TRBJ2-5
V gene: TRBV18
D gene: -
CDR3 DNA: TGTGCCAGCTCACCACAGGACTACAAAGAGACCCAGTACTTC
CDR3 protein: CASSPQDYKETQYF

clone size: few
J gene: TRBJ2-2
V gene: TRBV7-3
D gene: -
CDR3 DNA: TGTGCCAGCAGCTTAACGGGACTCCCCGGGGAGCTGTTTTTT
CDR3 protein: CASSLTGLPGELFF

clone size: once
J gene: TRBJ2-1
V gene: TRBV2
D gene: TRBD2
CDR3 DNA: TGTGCCAGCAAACCCCTAGCGGGGTCCTACAATGAGCAGTTCTTC
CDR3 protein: CASKPLAGSYNEQFF

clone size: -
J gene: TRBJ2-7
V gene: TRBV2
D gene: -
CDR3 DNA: TGTGCCAGCACAGGACTTATGTACGAGCAGTACTTC
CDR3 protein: CASTGLMYEQYF

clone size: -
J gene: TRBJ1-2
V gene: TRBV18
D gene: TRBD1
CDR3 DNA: TGTGCCAGCTCACAAGGGACAGGGGCTGACTATGGCTACACCTTC
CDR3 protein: CASSQGTGADYGYTF

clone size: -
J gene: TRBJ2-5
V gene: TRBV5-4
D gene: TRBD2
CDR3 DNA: TGTGCCAGCAGCCAGGGACTAGCGGGGGGGCCTATCAAGACCCAGTACTTC
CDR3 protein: CASSQGLAGGPIKTQYF

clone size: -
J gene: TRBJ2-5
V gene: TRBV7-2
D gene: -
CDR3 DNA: TGTGCCAGCAGCTTAAGCGGGACCCAGTACTTC
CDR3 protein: CASSLSGTQYF

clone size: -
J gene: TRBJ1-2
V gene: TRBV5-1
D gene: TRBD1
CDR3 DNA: TGCGCCAGCAGCTTTTACTCGCAGGGGGGCCAATTGGGCTACACCTTC
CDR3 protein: CASSFYSQGGQLGYTF

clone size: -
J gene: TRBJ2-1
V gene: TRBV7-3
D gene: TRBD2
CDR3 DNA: TGTGCCAGCAGCCCCATGGGACTAGACTCGGCTGAGCAGTTCTTC
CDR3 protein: CASSPMGLDSAEQFF

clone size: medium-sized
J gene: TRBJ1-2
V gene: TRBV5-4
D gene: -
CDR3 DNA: TGTGCCAGCAGCCCAAGGGGGTTCGAGTACGGTGGCTACACCTTC
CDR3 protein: CASSPRGFEYGGYTF

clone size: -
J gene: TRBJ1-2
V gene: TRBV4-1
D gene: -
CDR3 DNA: TGCGCCAGCAGCCAAGATAAAGACAGGATGGAAATTAACTATGGCTACACCTTC
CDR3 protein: CASSQDKDRMEINYGYTF

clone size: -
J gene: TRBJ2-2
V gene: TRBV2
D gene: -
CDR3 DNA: TGTGCCAGCGAGGGGGGAGGGGGATACACCGGGGAGCTGTTTTTT
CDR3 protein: CASEGGGGYTGELFF

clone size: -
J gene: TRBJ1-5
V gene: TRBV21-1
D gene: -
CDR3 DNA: TGTGCCAGCAGCAAAGAGACCTCTAGGGGGCAGATGAATCAGCCCCAGCATTTT
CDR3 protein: CASSKETSRGQMNQPQHF

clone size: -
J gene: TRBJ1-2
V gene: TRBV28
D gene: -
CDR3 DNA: TGTGCCAGCAGTTTGGGGCCAGGGAAGAACTATGGCTACACCTTC
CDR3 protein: CASSLGPGKNYGYTF

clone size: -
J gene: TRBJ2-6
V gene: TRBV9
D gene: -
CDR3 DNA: TGTGCCAGCAGCGTACTCGGGGGGCAAAGTGGGGCCAACGTCCTGACTTTC
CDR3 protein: CASSVLGGQSGANVLTF

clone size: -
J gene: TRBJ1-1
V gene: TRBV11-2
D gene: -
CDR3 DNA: TGTGCCAGCAGCTACTCGAACACTGAAGCTTTCTTT
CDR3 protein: CASSYSNTEAFF

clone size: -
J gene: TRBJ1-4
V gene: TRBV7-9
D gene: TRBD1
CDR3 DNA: TGTGCCAGCAGCTCCCAAGGGACAGGGGTAGTTACTAATGAAAAACTGTTTTTT
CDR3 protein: CASSSQGTGVVTNEKLFF

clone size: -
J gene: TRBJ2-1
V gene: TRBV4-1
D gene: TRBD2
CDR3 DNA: TGCGCCAGCAGCCAAAATAGCGGGGGGAGCTCCTACAATGAGCAGTTCTTC
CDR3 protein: CASSQNSGGSSYNEQFF

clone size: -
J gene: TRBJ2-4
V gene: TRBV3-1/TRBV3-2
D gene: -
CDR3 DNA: TGTGCCAGCAGCCCCGCAGACTCTCTAGCCAAAAACATTCAGTACTTC
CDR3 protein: CASSPADSLAKNIQYF

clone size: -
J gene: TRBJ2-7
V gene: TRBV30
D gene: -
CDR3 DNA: TGTGCCTGGAGTGCTCGGAGCGAGCAGTACTTC
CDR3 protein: CAWSARSEQYF

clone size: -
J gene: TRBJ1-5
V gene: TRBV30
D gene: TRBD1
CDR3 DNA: TGTGCCTGGAGTGGACAGGGGAATCAGCCCCAGCATTTT
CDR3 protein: CAWSGQGNQPQHF

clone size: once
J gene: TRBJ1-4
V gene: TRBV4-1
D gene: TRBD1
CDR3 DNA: TGCGCCAGCAGCCAGGTACAGGGGACAACTAATGAAAAACTGTTTTTT
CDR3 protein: CASSQVQGTTNEKLFF

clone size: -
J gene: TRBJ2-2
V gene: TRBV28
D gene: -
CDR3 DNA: TGTGCCAGCGGGTCGAGGGTCTCAAACACCGGGGAGCTGTTTTTT
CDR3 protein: CASGSRVSNTGELFF

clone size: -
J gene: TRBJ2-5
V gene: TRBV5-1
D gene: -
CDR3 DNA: TGCGCCAGCAGCTTTGACAGGAGCCCGGAGACCCAGTACTTC
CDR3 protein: CASSFDRSPETQYF

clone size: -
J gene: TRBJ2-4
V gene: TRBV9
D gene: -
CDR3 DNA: TGTGCCAGCAGCGGCTACGGGGACAAAAACATTCAGTACTTC
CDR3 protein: CASSGYGDKNIQYF

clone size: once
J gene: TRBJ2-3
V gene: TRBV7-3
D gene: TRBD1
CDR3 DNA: TGTGCCAGCAGCTCCGGACAGGGGGCGCAAGATACGCAGTATTTT
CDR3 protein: CASSSGQGAQDTQYF

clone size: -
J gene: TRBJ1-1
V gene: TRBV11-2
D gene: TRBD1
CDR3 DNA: TGTGCCAGCAGCGGGACAGTTACGAACACTGAAGCTTTCTTT
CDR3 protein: CASSGTVTNTEAFF